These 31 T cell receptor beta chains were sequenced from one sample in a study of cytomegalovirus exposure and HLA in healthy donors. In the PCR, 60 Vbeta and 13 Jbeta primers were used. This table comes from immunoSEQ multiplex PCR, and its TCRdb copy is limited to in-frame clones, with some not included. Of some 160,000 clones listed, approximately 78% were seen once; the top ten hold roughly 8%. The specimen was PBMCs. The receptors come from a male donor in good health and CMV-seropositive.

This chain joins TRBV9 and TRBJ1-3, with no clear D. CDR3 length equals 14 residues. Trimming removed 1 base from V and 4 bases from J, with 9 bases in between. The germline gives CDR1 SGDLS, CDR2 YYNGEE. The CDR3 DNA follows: TGTGCCAGCAGCGTAATAGCTGAAGGAAACACCATATATTTT. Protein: CASSVIAEGNTIYF.

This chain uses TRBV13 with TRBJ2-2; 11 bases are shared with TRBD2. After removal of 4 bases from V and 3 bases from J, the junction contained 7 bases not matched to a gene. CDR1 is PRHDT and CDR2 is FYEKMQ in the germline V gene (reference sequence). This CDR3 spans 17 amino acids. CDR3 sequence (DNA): TGTGCCAGCAGCTCCCGCACTAGCGGGAGTGACACCGGGGAGCTGTTTTTT. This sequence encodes CASSSRTSGSDTGELFF. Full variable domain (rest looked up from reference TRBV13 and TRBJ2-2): AAGVIQSPRHLIKEKRETATLKCYPIPRHDTVYWYQQGPGQDPQFLISFYEKMQSDKGSIPDRFSAQQFSDYHSELNMSSLELGDSALYFCASSSRTSGSDTGELFFGEGSRLTVL.

CDR3 nucleotide sequence: TGTGCCAGCAACAGACAGGGCGGTTACTACGAGCAGTACTTC. This encodes CASNRQGGYYEQYF. The J gene is TRBJ2-7, the V gene TRBV28; 7 bases line up with TRBD1. Losses at the gene ends were 7 bases for V and 3 bases for J; bases not matched to a gene: 9. In germline, CDR1 is MDHEN, CDR2 SYDVKM. CDR3 length equals 14 residues.

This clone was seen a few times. The DNA of the CDR3 is TGTGCCAGTAGTATAGACCCGGGGGCGGGGGCGGATACGCAGTATTTT. Amino acids: CASSIDPGAGADTQYF. This chain uses TRBV19 with TRBJ2-3; a possible D gene is TRBD2 (7 bases). CDR1 LNHDA and CDR2 SQIVND come from the germline V gene (reference sequence). V lost 0 bases, J lost 6 bases, and 16 bases lay in between. CDR3 size: 16 residues. The full variable domain, in which reference TRBV19 and TRBJ2-3 provide the parts outside the CDR3, is DGGITQSPKYLFRKEGQNVTLSCEQNLNHDAMYWYRQDPGQGLRLIYYSQIVNDFQKGDIAEGYSVSREKKESFPLTVTSAQKNPTAFYLCASSIDPGAGADTQYFGPGTRLTVL.

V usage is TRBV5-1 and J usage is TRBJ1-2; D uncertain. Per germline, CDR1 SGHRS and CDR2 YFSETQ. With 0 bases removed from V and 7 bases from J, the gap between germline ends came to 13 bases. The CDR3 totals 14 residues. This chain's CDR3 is CASSLAVGEGGYTF. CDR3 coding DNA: TGCGCCAGCAGCTTGGCCGTTGGAGAGGGTGGCTACACCTTC.

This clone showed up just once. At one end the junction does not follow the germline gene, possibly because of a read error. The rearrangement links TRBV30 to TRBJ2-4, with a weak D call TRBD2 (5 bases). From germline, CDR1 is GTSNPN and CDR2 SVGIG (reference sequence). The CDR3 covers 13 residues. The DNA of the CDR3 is TGTGCCTGGAGTCCGGGGTGGGAAAACAGTCAGTACTTC. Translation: CAWSPGWENSQYF.

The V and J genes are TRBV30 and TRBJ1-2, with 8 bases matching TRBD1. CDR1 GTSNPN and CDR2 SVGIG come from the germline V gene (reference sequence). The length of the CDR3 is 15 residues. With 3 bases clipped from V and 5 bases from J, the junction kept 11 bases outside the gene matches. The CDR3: CAWSPTGVVRYGYTF. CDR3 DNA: TGTGCCTGGAGCCCGACAGGGGTTGTGAGGTATGGCTACACCTTC. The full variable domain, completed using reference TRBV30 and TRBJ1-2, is SQTIHQWPATLVQPVGSPLSLECTVEGTSNPNLYWYRQAAGRGLQLLFYSVGIGQISSEVPQNLSASRPQDRQFILSSKKLLLSDSGFYLCAWSPTGVVRYGYTFGSGTRLTVV.

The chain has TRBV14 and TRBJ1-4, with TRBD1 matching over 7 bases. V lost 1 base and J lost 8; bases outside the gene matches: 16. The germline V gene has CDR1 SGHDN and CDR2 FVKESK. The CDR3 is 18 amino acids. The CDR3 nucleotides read TGTGCCAGCAGCCAAGGAGTGTTCAGGGGGACAGTTCGGGAAAAACTGTTTTTT. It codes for CASSQGVFRGTVREKLFF.

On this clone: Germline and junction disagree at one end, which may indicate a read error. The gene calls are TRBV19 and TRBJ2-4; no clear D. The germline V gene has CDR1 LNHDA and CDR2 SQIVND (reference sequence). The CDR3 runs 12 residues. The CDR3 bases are TGTGCCAGTAGTATAGACCGAAACAGTCAGTACTTC. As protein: CASSIDRNSQYF.

The CDR3 nucleotides read TGTGCCAGCAGCACCCCGCGGGACAGGGGTAACCCCTACGAGCAGTACTTC. Translated: CASSTPRDRGNPYEQYF. The rearrangement uses TRBV7-9 and TRBJ2-7, with 10 bases that match TRBD1. CDR3 length: 17 residues. Germline CDR1 is SEHNR and CDR2 is FQNEAQ (reference sequence). V lost 5 bases to trimming and J lost 2 bases; unmatched junction nucleotides: 12.

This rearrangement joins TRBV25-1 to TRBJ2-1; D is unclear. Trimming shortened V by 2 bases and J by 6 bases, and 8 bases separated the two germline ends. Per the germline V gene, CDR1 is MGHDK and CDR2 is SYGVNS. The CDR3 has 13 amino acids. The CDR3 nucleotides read TGTGCCAGCAGTGAACCCGGGTCCAATGAGCAGTTCTTC. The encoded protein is CASSEPGSNEQFF. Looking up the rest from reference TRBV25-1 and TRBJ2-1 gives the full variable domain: EADIYQTPRYLVIGTGKKITLECSQTMGHDKMYWYQQDPGMELHLIHYSYGVNSTEKGDLSSESTVSRIRTEHFPLTLESARPSHTSQYLCASSEPGSNEQFFGPGTRLTVL.

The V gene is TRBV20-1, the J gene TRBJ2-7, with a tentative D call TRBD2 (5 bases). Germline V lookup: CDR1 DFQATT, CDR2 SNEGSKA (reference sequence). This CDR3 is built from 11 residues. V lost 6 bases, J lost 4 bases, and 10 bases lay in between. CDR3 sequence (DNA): TGCAGTGCCCCGGGAACTTACGAGCAGTACTTC. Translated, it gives CSAPGTYEQYF.

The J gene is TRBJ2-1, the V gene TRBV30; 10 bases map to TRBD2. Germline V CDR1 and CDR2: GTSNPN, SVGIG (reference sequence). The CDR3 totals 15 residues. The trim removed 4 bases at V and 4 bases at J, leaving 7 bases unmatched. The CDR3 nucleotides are TGTGCCTGGACACATACTAGCGGGGCGTACAATGAGCAGTTCTTC. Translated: CAWTHTSGAYNEQFF.

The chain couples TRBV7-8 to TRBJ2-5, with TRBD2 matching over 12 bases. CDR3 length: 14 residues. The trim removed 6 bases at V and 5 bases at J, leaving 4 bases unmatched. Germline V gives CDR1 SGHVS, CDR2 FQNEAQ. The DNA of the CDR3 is TGTGCCAGCAGGACTAGCGGGAGAGGGGAGACCCAGTACTTC. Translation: CASRTSGRGETQYF.

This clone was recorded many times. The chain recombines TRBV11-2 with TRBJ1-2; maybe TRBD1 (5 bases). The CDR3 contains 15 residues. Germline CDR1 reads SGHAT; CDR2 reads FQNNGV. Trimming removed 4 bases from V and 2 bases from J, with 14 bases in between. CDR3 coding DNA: TGTGCCAGCAGCTCACTCCGGGGGAAAAACTATGGCTACACCTTC. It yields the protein CASSSLRGKNYGYTF.

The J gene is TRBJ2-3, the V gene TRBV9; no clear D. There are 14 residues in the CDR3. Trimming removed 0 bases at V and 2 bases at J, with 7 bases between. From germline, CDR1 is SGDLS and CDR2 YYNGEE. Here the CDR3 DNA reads TGTGCCAGCAGCGTAGCTACTGCCACAGATACGCAGTATTTT. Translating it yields CASSVATATDTQYF.

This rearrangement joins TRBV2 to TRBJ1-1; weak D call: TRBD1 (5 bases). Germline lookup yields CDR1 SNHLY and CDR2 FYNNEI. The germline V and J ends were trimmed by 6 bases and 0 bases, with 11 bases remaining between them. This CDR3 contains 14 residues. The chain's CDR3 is CASSPTEMNTEAFF. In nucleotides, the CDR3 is TGTGCCAGCAGCCCGACAGAGATGAACACTGAAGCTTTCTTT.

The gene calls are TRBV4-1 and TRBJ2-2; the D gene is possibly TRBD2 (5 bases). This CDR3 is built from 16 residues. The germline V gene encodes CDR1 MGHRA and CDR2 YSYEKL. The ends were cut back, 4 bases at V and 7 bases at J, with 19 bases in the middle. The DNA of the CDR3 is TGCGCCAGCAGCCTCGAGGGCATCGCCTTCGACGGGGAGCTGTTTTTT. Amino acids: CASSLEGIAFDGELFF.

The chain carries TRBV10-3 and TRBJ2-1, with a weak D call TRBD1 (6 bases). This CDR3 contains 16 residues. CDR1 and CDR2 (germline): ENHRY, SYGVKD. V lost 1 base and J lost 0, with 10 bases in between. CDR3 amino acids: CAISEWGRGSYNEQFF. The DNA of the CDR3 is TGTGCCATCAGTGAGTGGGGCAGGGGCTCCTACAATGAGCAGTTCTTC.

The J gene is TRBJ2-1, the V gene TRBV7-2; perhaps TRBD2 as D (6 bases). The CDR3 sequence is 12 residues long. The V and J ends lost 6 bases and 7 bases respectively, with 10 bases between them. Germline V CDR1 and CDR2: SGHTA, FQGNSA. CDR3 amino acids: CASSSSGNEQFF. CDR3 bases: TGTGCCAGCAGTTCGAGCGGGAATGAGCAGTTCTTC.

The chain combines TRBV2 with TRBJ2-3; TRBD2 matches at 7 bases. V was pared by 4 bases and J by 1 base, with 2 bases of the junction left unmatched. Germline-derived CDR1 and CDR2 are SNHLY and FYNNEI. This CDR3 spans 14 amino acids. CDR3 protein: CASSASGGTDTQYF. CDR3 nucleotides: TGTGCCAGCAGTGCGAGCGGGGGCACAGATACGCAGTATTTT. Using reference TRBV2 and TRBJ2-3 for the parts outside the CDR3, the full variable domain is EPEVTQTPSHQVTQMGQEVILRCVPISNHLYFYWYRQILGQKVEFLVSFYNNEISEKSEIFDDQFSVERPDGSNFTLKIRSTKLEDSAMYFCASSASGGTDTQYFGPGTRLTVL.

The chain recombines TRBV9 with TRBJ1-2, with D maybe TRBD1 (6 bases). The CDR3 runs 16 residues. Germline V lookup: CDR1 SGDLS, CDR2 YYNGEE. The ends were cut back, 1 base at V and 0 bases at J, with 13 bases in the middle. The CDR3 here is CASSVRGQTSNYGYTF. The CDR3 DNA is TGTGCCAGCAGCGTAAGGGGACAAACCTCTAACTATGGCTACACCTTC.

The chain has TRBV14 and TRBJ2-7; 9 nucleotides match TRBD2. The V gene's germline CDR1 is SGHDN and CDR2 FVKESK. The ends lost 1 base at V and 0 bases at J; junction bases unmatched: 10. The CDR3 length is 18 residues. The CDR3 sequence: CASSQGGRLADYSYEQYF. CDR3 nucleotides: TGTGCCAGCAGCCAAGGGGGGAGACTAGCGGATTACTCCTACGAGCAGTACTTC.

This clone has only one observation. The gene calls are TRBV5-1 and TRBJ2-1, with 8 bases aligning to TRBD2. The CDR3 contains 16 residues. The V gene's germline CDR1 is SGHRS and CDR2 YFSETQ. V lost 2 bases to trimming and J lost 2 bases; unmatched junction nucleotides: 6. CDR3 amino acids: CASSFGGAGTYNEQFF. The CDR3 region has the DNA TGCGCCAGCAGCTTCGGGGGGGCGGGTACCTACAATGAGCAGTTCTTC.

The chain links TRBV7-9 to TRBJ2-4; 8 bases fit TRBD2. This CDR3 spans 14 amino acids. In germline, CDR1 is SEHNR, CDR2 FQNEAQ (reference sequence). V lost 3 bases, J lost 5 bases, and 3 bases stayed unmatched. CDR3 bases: TGTGCCAGCAGCTTCTCGGGAGGGGAAAACATTCAGTACTTC. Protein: CASSFSGGENIQYF.

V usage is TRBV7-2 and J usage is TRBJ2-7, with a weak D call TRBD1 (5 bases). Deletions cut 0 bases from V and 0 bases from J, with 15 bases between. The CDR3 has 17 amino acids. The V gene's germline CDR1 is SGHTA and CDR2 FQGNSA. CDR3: CASSLALDTSFSYEQYF. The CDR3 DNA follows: TGTGCCAGCAGCTTAGCGCTGGACACAAGTTTCTCCTACGAGCAGTACTTC.

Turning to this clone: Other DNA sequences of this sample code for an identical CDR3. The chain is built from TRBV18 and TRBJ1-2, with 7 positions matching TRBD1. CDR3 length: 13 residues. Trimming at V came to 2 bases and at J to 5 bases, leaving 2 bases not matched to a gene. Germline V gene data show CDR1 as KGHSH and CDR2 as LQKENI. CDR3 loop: CASSPDRAYGYTF. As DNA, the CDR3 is TGTGCCAGCTCACCAGACAGGGCTTATGGCTACACCTTC.

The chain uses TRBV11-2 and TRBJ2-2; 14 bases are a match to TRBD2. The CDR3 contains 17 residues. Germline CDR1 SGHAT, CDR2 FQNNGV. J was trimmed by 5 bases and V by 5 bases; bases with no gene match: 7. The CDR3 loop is CASSPGLAGEITGELFF. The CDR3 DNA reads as TGTGCCAGCAGCCCGGGACTAGCGGGAGAAATAACCGGGGAGCTGTTTTTT.

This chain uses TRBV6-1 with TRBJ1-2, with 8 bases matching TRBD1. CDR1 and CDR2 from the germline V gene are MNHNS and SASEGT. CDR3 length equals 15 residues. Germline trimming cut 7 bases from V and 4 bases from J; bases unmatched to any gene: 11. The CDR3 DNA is TGTGCCAGCACCCCCGGACAGGGTTATCCCTATGGCTACACCTTC. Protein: CASTPGQGYPYGYTF.

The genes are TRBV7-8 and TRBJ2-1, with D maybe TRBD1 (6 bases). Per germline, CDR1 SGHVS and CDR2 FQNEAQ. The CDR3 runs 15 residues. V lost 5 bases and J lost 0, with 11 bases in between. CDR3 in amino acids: CASSPNRDSYNEQFF. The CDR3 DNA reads TGTGCCAGCAGCCCCAACAGGGACTCCTACAATGAGCAGTTCTTC.

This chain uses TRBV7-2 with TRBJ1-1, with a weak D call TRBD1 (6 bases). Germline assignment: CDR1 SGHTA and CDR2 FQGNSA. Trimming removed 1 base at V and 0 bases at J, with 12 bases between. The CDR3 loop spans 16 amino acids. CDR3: CASSLVQGGLNTEAFF. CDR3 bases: TGTGCCAGCAGCTTAGTTCAAGGGGGACTGAACACTGAAGCTTTCTTT. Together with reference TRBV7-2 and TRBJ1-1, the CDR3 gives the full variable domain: GAGVSQSPSNKVTEKGKDVELRCDPISGHTALYWYRQSLGQGLEFLIYFQGNSAPDKSGLPSDRFSAERTGGSVSTLTIQRTQQEDSAVYLCASSLVQGGLNTEAFFGQGTRLTVV.